This T cell receptor (beta chain) came from a study of cytomegalovirus exposure and HLA in healthy donors (dated by TCRdb to the late 2010s). About the study as a whole: An earlier analysis of approximately 640 of the donors reported about 290 Gb of sequence data and some 120 million unique TCR beta sequences from around 200 million T cells. About 300 gigabases of sequencing data and around 85 million unique TCR sequences made up an early release that covered 640 HLA-typed donors. The genetic ancestry cluster associated with self-reported Caucasian donors included roughly 84% of the roughly 400 genotyped donors. The aim of the study was to test whether cataloging public T cell receptors could identify signatures of past pathogen exposure. Using immunosequencing, the study profiled T cell repertoires from roughly 650 subjects and related those repertoires to cytomegalovirus serostatus. In addition to the first cohort of hundreds of subjects, a separate validation cohort of approximately 110 different subjects was used. To predict cytomegalovirus infection status, the study combined high-throughput TCR immunosequencing, statistical association of individual TCRs with disease status, and machine learning. A later analysis re-examined previously published TCR beta repertoires from several hundred donors and added high-resolution HLA genotyping to investigate patterns of TCR occurrence. The later analysis used no new phenotypic data to find candidate immune exposures, relying instead on TCR beta sequences and their occurrence across donors. An earlier analysis of approximately 580 of the donors used high-throughput TCR beta sequencing to judge whether each TCR beta V gene segment behaved as functional or pseudogenic. Donor age, sex, ethnicity and CMV serostatus were compiled together with the repertoire data. Genome-wide SNP genotypes for about three fifths of the roughly 700 donors were used in a later genetic analysis, which treated that subset as a discovery cohort. Every repertoire in the discovery cohort had been generated on one and the same sequencing platform. HLA typing included class I and class II loci at four-digit resolution. Typing coverage varied by locus: 629-630 donors for A, B, C, DRB1 and DQB1; roughly 560 for DQA1; nearly 610 for DPA1; approximately 490 for DPB1. About five DR-DQ haplotypes were treated as single units for association and clustering because of strong linkage in the cohort. Among a few hundred genotyped donors of the cohort, an average of about 240,000 unique TCR beta nucleotide sequences were sequenced per donor, about a sixth of them non-productive.

For this chain, trimming is 4 bases at the V end and 5 bases at the J end, and the number of junction bases without a gene match is 8. CDR1 is given as MGHRA and CDR2 as YSYEKL, both from the germline V gene. Spanning cysteine to phenylalanine, the CDR3 consists of 15 amino acids. Only the CDR3 region is kept as DNA, spanning 45 bases read in frame from base 1. In the case of this clone: What this receptor recognizes is not known. Base qualities are missing; no much larger clone stands one base away.

The study at large found these results: A further reported finding was that TCR beta sequences accurately predicted the HLA-A and HLA-B alleles for most subjects in the first cohort. According to a later analysis, parvovirus B19, influenza, CMV and Epstein-Barr virus appeared linked to several top co-occurrence clusters. Some IMGT-functional V segments, including TRBV6-2 and TRBV6-3, could not be distinguished by the 87-base-pair reads and were therefore excluded. In both the original and validation cohorts, the classifier was reported to diagnose cytomegalovirus status with high specificity and sensitivity. When HLA alleles, especially DR and DQ, strongly co-occurred, attributing TCR associations to individual alleles was difficult. In vitro tests confirmed that a few of the cytomegalovirus-associated TCR beta chains recognize cytomegalovirus antigens. Because HLA typing was missing for some donors at each locus, association tests included only the typed subset. Sequencing depth was assumed to be roughly uniform across donors in the presence/absence analyses, though that assumption may not hold. In an earlier analysis of approximately 590 of the donors, most TCR beta V segments appeared in productive rearrangements about 87% or about 30% of the time, broadly matching IMGT annotations. A later analysis associated about 17,000 TCR beta sequences with specific HLA alleles at a false discovery rate of 0.05. A cluster of highly shared sequence variants was judged likely to represent a technical artifact of the sequencing pipeline. A total of 150 or so TCR beta chains were listed by the study as associated with cytomegalovirus. CMV serostatus was the only immune exposure information available for the cohort. The earlier analysis of about 600 of the donors excluded some 15 rarely observed V segments, including chromosome 9 orphons, because counts were too low. A later genetic analysis reported fewer N-insertions in productive TCRs among donors in an Asian-associated ancestry cluster than the 666-donor mean. The authors suggested that the approach could potentially be extended to other disease states and immunological phenotypes. In a later analysis, most CMV-associated TCR beta chains were found to appear HLA-restricted, with HLA associations seemingly driven largely by CMV exposure. Correlated functional status among segregating V segments might reflect linkage disequilibrium, but an unknown experimental factor could not be ruled out. According to a later analysis, TCR association rates differed among HLA loci, with DRB1 alleles showing the most associated TCRs and HLA-C alleles showing the fewest. This cohort had only TCR beta chains sequenced, and the lack of alpha or paired-chain data limited which features could be detected. Across donors, most TCR sequences were observed very rarely, whereas some public TCRs were present in many individuals. A later analysis found that HLA-associated TCR beta chains were more clonally expanded and had lower generation probabilities than equally common non-associated chains. V-gene and J-gene trimming of TCR beta chains was associated with a missense DCLRE1C variant in a later genetic analysis, and the association was replicated in an independent cohort.

The cohort was made up of hundreds of healthy bone marrow donors. All cohort members were sampled while nominally healthy, although unrecorded immune exposures were likely present. The donor tested CMV seropositive and was one of the 289 seropositive cohort members. A peripheral blood sample was provided by each donor, and peripheral blood mononuclear cells were used for TCR beta sequencing. Genomic DNA extraction from the blood cell samples was performed with the Qiagen DNeasy Blood Extraction Kit. Library construction relied on the immunoSEQ multiplex PCR assay. For the multiplex PCR, a mixture combining 60 forward primers for TCR Vbeta segments and 13 reverse primers for TCR Jbeta segments was used. A multiplex PCR assay on genomic DNA amplified the CDR3 region of rearranged TCR beta genes. The amplified TCR beta libraries were sequenced on the Illumina HiSeq System as 87-base-pair reads. On the study's bioinformatics: Across the roughly 640 repertoires, a later analysis counted 78 million or so unique TCR beta chains, 8.5 million to 12 million of which were shared by at least two donors. To remove PCR and sequencing errors, raw reads were error-corrected and collapsed into unique sequences using a nearest-neighbor algorithm that merged closely related sequences. CDR3 sequences were aligned to IMGT reference sequences to assign V, D and J gene segments. For a sequence to be retained, a match of at least six nucleotides was required to both a V gene segment and a J gene segment. Rearrangements were called productive when the CDR3 lacked stop codons and stayed in frame with V and J; all others were non-productive. Following IMGT convention, CDR3 was defined as the stretch from the second conserved V-encoded cysteine to the conserved J-encoded phenylalanine. In an earlier analysis of approximately 590 of the donors, sequences lacking an unambiguous match to a single V gene segment were excluded. In an earlier analysis of approximately 560 of the donors, a V segment was called functional when productive rearrangements were above 56.7%, and segregating when the standard deviation between donors exceeded 5%. To diagnose cytomegalovirus status from the catalog of TCR beta chain sequences, a statistical classification framework was built. A later analysis assigned V and J genes by comparing TCR nucleotide sequences with IMGT/GENE-DB human TR gene sequences. The TCRdist pipeline was used in a later analysis to assign CDR3 sequences and most-parsimonious VDJ recombination scenarios. A later analysis defined each TCR beta chain by its CDR3 amino acid sequence plus V-gene family, and excluded reads lacking a unique V-gene family. To address suspected cross-contamination and a sequencing artifact, a later analysis removed a few hundred highly shared, low-generation-probability nucleotide sequences. In a later analysis, a clonal expansion index for each public chain was calculated from normalized within-repertoire ranks of inferred template counts. A later analysis computed generation probabilities with a VDJ recombination model fitted to out-of-frame rearrangements, and checked the results against IGoR. In a later analysis, TCR-TCR, TCR-HLA and TCR-CMV co-occurrence was scored with hypergeometric tests, and a repertoire-size bias correction was applied to TCR pairs. A later analysis estimated false discovery rates by permuting HLA or CMV assignments 20 times. A later analysis grouped co-occurring TCRs with DBSCAN, adding TCRdist sequence similarity when clustering within HLA-allele-positive subsets. Co-occurrence clustering excluded repertoires with fewer than 30,000 or more than 120,000 public chains, plus five with anomalous nucleotide sharing. The table was pulled from immuneACCESS by TCRdb, which kept in-frame rearrangements only. Such tables lose some clones; where checked, under half of the loss comes from unresolved V genes, and the rest has no known cause. Clone size and V and J calls were adopted from that table, with D and trimming inferred from the DNA. Present in this sample are 120,000 or so clones, more than 65% of which were seen just once. Clones ranked in the top ten supply 3.5% to 4% of the sample.

Sequenced input: PBMCs. The chain is assembled from TRBV4-1 and TRBJ2-1, with 7 bases matching TRBD2. The receptor was isolated from a man in his late teens or twenties in good health and CMV-seropositive. The CDR3 reads CASSLLAVSHNEQFF. The DNA reads TGCGCCAGCAGCCTCCTAGCGGTTTCACACAATGAGCAGTTCTTC.